The sequence of this TCR beta chain was determined in a study of response to subunit inactivated influenza vaccine. TCRdb analysed the RT-PCR reads with MiXCR anew, one entry per CDR3 protein. In the table there are about 520,000 distinct CDR3 sequences, around 25% of which are singletons. The CDR3 contains 15 residues. The V segment lost 5 bases and the J segment 8 bases; nucleotides outside the gene matches: 11. Looked up from germline, CDR1 is MNHEY and CDR2 is SVGEGT. The sequenced sample was CD4+ T cells sorted from PBMCs, obtained 4 to 6 days after vaccination. The rearrangement joins TRBV6-2 or TRBV6-3 to TRBJ2-1; 8 bases line up with TRBD2. The TCR comes from a middle-aged man who received an inactivated influenza vaccine. The DNA of the CDR3 is TGTGCCAGCAGTCGTCCAGCGGGAGCTGATTATGAGCAGTTCTTC. It translates to CASSRPAGADYEQFF.